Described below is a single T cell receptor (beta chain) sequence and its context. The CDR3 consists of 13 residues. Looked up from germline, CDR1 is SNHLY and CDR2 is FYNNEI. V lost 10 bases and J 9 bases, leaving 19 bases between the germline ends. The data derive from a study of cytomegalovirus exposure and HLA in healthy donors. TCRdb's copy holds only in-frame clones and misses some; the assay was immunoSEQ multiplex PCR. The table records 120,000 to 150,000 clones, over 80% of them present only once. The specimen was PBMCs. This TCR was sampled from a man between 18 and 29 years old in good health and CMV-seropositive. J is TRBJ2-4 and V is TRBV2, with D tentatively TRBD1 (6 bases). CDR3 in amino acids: CAIDVQGSGIQYF. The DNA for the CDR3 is TGTGCCATCGATGTACAGGGCTCCGGCATTCAGTACTTC.